Below, one TCR beta chain is given with its context. From germline, CDR1 is LGHDT and CDR2 YNNKEL (reference sequence). After removal of 0 bases from V and 8 bases from J, the junction contained 9 bases not matched to a gene. This CDR3 contains 17 residues. This sample was included in a study of blood T cell repertoires in COVID-19. Per the original methods: It was from reference gene primer amplification that nucleated cell counts were estimated. Using immunoSEQ multiplex PCR, the repertoire was profiled, and TCRdb retains in-frame clones only, with some absent. V and J calls and clone size are copied from that table; D and trimming were computed from the DNA. The repertoire holds some 97,000 clones, 80% to 95% seen once, with roughly 2.1% in the top ten.

The TCR originated in a man aged 50-60 years with active COVID-19. The sequenced sample was peripheral blood. This sequence joins TRBV3-1 (or the pseudogene TRBV3-2) and TRBJ2-1, with 11 nucleotides matching TRBD2. Written as DNA, the CDR3 is TGTGCCAGCAGCCAAGAACCTAGCGGGAGGAGGGGAGATGAGCAGTTCTTC. Translation: CASSQEPSGRRGDEQFF.